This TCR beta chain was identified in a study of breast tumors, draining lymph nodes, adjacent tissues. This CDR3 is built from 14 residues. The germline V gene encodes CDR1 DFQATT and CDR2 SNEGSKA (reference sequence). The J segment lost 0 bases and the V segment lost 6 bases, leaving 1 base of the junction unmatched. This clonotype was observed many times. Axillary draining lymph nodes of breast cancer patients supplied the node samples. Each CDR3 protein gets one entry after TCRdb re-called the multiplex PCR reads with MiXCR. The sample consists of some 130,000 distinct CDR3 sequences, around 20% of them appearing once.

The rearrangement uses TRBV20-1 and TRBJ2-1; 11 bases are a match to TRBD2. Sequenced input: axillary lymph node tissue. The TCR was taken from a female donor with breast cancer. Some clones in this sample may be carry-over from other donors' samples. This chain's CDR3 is CSATSGSSYNEQFF. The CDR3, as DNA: TGCAGTGCCACTAGCGGGAGCTCCTACAATGAGCAGTTCTTC.